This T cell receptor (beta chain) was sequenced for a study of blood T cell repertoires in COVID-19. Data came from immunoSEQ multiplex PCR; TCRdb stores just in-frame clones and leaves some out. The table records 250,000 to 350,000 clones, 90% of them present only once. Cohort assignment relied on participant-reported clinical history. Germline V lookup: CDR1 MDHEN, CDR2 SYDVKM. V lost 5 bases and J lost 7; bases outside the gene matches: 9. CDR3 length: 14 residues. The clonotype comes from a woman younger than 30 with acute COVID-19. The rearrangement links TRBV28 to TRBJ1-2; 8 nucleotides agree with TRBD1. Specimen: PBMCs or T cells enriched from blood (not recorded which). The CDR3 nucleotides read TGTGCCAGCAGTGTCTTAGGACAGGGTGCTGGCTACACCTTC. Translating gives CASSVLGQGAGYTF.